What follows are 21 T cell receptor beta chains derived from one specimen sequenced in a study of shared clonotypes between healthy human individuals. Sequencing used immunoSEQ multiplex PCR; TCRdb keeps in-frame clones, though not all of them. Of millions of clones in the sample, just over 90% are singletons; the top ten hold 0.35% to 0.5%. Sequencing used naive CD4+ T cells from PBMCs. Regarding subset: CD45RA+ positively selected. These receptors were taken from a man aged 18 to 30 in good health. Some clones in this sample may be carry-over from other donors' samples.

The chain uses TRBV5-1 and TRBJ2-1; tentatively, D is TRBD1 or TRBD2 (5 bases each). In germline, CDR1 is SGHRS, CDR2 YFSETQ. The CDR3 is made up of 17 amino acids. V lost 0 bases to trimming and J lost 0 bases, with 13 bases between them. Here the CDR3 reads CASSLGAGTISYNEQFF. The CDR3, as DNA: TGCGCCAGCAGCTTGGGTGCCGGGACGATCTCCTACAATGAGCAGTTCTTC.

J is TRBJ1-1 and V is TRBV4-3; 9 bases are a match to TRBD1. The CDR3 spans 16 residues. J was trimmed by 9 bases and V by 0 bases; bases with no gene match: 11. Germline CDR1 is LGHNA and CDR2 is YSLEER. CDR3 protein: CASSQDTGTGIVKAFF. As DNA, the CDR3 is TGCGCCAGCAGCCAAGACACCGGGACAGGGATCGTAAAAGCTTTCTTT.

This chain links TRBV19 with TRBJ1-4; a weak D match, TRBD1 (5 bases). Germline V CDR1 and CDR2: LNHDA, SQIVND (reference sequence). This CDR3 contains 16 residues. The V end was cut by 5 bases, the J end by 2 bases, with 15 bases between. Written as DNA, the CDR3 is TGTGCCAGTAGTGACCGGGGCCGCGGGACTAATGAAAAACTGTTTTTT. Amino acid sequence: CASSDRGRGTNEKLFF. Using reference TRBV19 and TRBJ1-4 for the parts outside the CDR3, the full variable domain is DGGITQSPKYLFRKEGQNVTLSCEQNLNHDAMYWYRQDPGQGLRLIYYSQIVNDFQKGDIAEGYSVSREKKESFPLTVTSAQKNPTAFYLCASSDRGRGTNEKLFFGSGTQLSVL.

In its sample, this clone was seen once. The chain links TRBV25-1 to TRBJ2-3; TRBD1 aligns across 8 bases. The length of the CDR3 is 16 residues. V trimming: 2 bases; J trimming: 0 bases; junction bases outside the gene matches: 4. Germline CDR1 is MGHDK and CDR2 is SYGVNS. CDR3 protein: CASSEHRDRSTDTQYF. The CDR3 region has the DNA TGTGCCAGCAGTGAACACCGGGACAGGAGCACAGATACGCAGTATTTT.

V usage is TRBV5-6 and J usage is TRBJ2-3, with 9 bases fitting TRBD1. Germline CDR1 reads SGHDT; CDR2 reads YYEEEE. The V and J ends lost 0 bases and 2 bases, in that order; junction bases with no gene match: 4. The CDR3 length is 16 residues. CDR3 bases: TGTGCCAGCAGCTTGGTGGGACAGGGTACCACAGATACGCAGTATTTT. This translates into CASSLVGQGTTDTQYF.

The V call is TRBV5-6, the J call TRBJ1-4; tentatively, D is TRBD1 (5 bases). The CDR3 extends over 15 amino acids. Trimming shortened V by 0 bases and J by 3 bases, and 9 bases separated the two germline ends. CDR1 and CDR2 from the germline V gene are SGHDT and YYEEEE. The CDR3 DNA is TGTGCCAGCAGCTTGGCCCCGGGACCTAATGAAAAACTGTTTTTT. This sequence encodes CASSLAPGPNEKLFF.

This chain joins TRBV30 and TRBJ1-4; tentative D call: TRBD1 (5 bases). The ends were cut back, 8 bases at V and 5 bases at J, with 12 bases in the middle. The length of the CDR3 is 12 residues. Germline CDR1 GTSNPN, CDR2 SVGIG (reference sequence). CDR3 amino acids: CAVAGGNEKLFF. As DNA, the CDR3 is TGTGCCGTCGCGGGGGGGAATGAAAAACTGTTTTTT.

With regard to this clone: Other DNA sequences in this specimen translate into the identical CDR3. The chain has TRBV27 and TRBJ2-6; D call uncertain. The length of the CDR3 is 14 residues. In germline, CDR1 is MNHEY, CDR2 SMNVEV (reference sequence). With 4 bases removed from V and 1 base from J, the gap between germline ends came to 5 bases. As DNA, the CDR3 is TGTGCCAGCAGTTCCAGATCTGGGGCCAACGTCCTGACTTTC. It codes for CASSSRSGANVLTF.

The CDR3 protein is CASSPPGGETQYF. Written as DNA, the CDR3 is TGTGCCAGCAGCCCTCCGGGCGGAGAGACCCAGTACTTC. The J gene is TRBJ2-5, the V gene TRBV11-3; D remains unclear. The CDR3 is 13 amino acids. V lost 5 bases to trimming and J lost 4 bases, with 11 bases between them. Germline V CDR1 and CDR2: SGHNT, YENEEA.

The chain recombines TRBV6-1 with TRBJ1-4; 8 bases are a match to TRBD1. Germline lookup yields CDR1 MNHNS and CDR2 SASEGT. Trimming took 4 bases from V and 8 from J; bases not matched to a gene: 6. The CDR3 length is 14 residues. As DNA, the CDR3 is TGTGCCAGCAGTGCAGGGGGCTTAAGGGAAAAACTGTTTTTT. The encoded protein is CASSAGGLREKLFF.

The chain carries TRBV30 and TRBJ1-5, with D perhaps matching TRBD1 (5 bases). The ends were cut back, 1 base at V and 9 bases at J, with 10 bases in the middle. The CDR3 is 12 residues long. In germline, CDR1 is GTSNPN, CDR2 SVGIG (reference sequence). CDR3 protein: CAWSAGLGPQHF. CDR3 sequence (DNA): TGTGCCTGGAGTGCGGGGCTCGGGCCCCAGCATTTT.

This clone was counted once. The V call is TRBV6-1, the J call TRBJ1-3; D unclear. CDR1 is MNHNS and CDR2 is SASEGT in the germline V gene. This CDR3 region has 15 residues. Trimming took off 2 bases at V and 4 bases at J, with 12 bases between the two ends. CDR3 coding DNA: TGTGCCAGCAGTGAATCGTGGGAGGAAGGAAACACCATATATTTT. Translation gives CASSESWEEGNTIYF.

In the case of this clone: The sample contains more than one DNA sequence encoding this CDR3. This sequence joins TRBV18 and TRBJ1-2; 8 bases line up with TRBD1. The V gene end was trimmed by 6 bases and the J gene end by 1 base; junction bases not matched to a gene: 4. From germline, CDR1 is KGHSH and CDR2 LQKENI. The CDR3 has 14 residues. CDR3 protein: CASSPDRDNYGYTF. CDR3 bases: TGTGCCAGCTCGCCGGACAGGGATAACTATGGCTACACCTTC.

The CDR3 here is CASRGTSGRANEQYF. The CDR3 DNA reads as TGTGCCAGCAGAGGGACTAGCGGGAGGGCCAACGAGCAGTACTTC. The rearrangement joins TRBV4-2 to TRBJ2-7; 16 bases match TRBD2. The germline gives CDR1 LGHNA, CDR2 YNFKEQ. V dropped 6 bases and J dropped 5; count of bases not matched to a gene: 4. This CDR3 region has 15 residues.

With regard to this clone: The identical CDR3 is also encoded by other nucleotide sequences in the sample. The V and J genes are TRBV18 and TRBJ2-7; the D gene is possibly TRBD1 (6 bases). Trimming left V 6 bases short and J 3 bases short, with 15 bases between. Germline CDR1 KGHSH, CDR2 LQKENI. CDR3 length: 14 amino acids. CDR3 residues: CASSQGTGDYEQYF. For the CDR3, the DNA is TGTGCCAGCTCTCAGGGGACGGGCGACTACGAGCAGTACTTC.

The chain carries TRBV7-2 and TRBJ1-2; TRBD1 agrees at 10 bases. V gave up 3 bases and J gave up 7 bases; unmatched junction bases: 11. The CDR3 covers 16 residues. Germline CDR1 SGHTA, CDR2 FQGNSA. This chain's CDR3 is CASSFLRRQGAIGYTF. CDR3 nucleotides: TGTGCCAGCAGCTTCCTCCGACGACAGGGGGCAATTGGCTACACCTTC.

The rearrangement joins TRBV29-1 to TRBJ1-2; weak D call: TRBD1 (5 bases). CDR3 size: 12 residues. The V gene lost 4 bases and the J gene lost 5 bases, with 11 bases spanning the gap. Germline values: CDR1 SQVTM, CDR2 ANQGSEA. The CDR3 DNA follows: TGCAGCGTTGGGGGACCGGGTTATGGCTACACCTTC. This gives the protein CSVGGPGYGYTF.

The chain employs TRBV5-4 and TRBJ2-3; 8 bases match TRBD1. With V trimmed by 5 bases and J by 2 bases, 4 bases remained unmatched. This CDR3 comprises 14 residues. Germline values: CDR1 SGHNT, CDR2 YYREEE (reference sequence). The DNA for the CDR3 is TGTGCCAGCAGATCGACAGGGGTCACAGATACGCAGTATTTT. Translated, it gives CASRSTGVTDTQYF.

As to this clone: The junction shows a germline mismatch at one end, possibly a read error. The rearrangement links TRBV2 to TRBJ2-1; 12 bases agree with TRBD2. In germline, CDR1 is SNHLY, CDR2 FYNNEI. The CDR3 covers 15 residues. Here the CDR3 DNA reads TGTGCCAGCACCCCTAGACTAGCGGGAGCCCTCCTCCTTGTCTTC. It yields the protein CASTPRLAGALLLVF.

The chain combines TRBV29-1 with TRBJ2-1; D may be TRBD2 (5 bases). Germline V gene data show CDR1 as SQVTM and CDR2 as ANQGSEA. Trimming pared 3 bases from V and 2 bases from J, leaving 11 bases between. The CDR3 sequence is 14 residues long. CDR3 bases: TGCAGCGTTGACAGAGGGATGGCCTACAATGAGCAGTTCTTC. Translating gives CSVDRGMAYNEQFF.

The rearrangement links TRBV7-2 to TRBJ2-5; TRBD2 matches at 8 bases. This CDR3 has 15 amino acids. Trimming cost V 1 base and J 7 bases; bases outside gene matches: 8. Germline loops: CDR1 SGHTA, CDR2 FQGNSA. The CDR3 bases are TGTGCCAGCAGCTTAGAGTCTAGCGGGCGGGGGACCCAGTACTTC. Translated, it gives CASSLESSGRGTQYF.